The 12 T cell receptor beta chains below all came from one sample that was sequenced in a study of T cells in Graves' hyperthyroidism and ophthalmopathy. Amplification of TCR beta CDR3 regions used RNA as the template. First-round RT-PCR of the TCR CDR3 relied on the HTBI primer set. TCRdb ran MiXCR on the multiplex PCR reads and lists one entry per CDR3 protein. Among approximately 690,000 distinct CDR3 sequences listed, around 21% were seen once. Input material: blood. The receptors originated from a man aged 25-45 years with Graves' ophthalmopathy.

This clonotype has ten or more counts. The V and J genes are TRBV3-1 and TRBJ2-1; the D gene is possibly TRBD2 (6 bases). The CDR3 consists of 15 residues. Germline V gives CDR1 LGHDT, CDR2 YNNKEL (reference sequence). V gave up 5 bases and J gave up 2 bases, with 13 bases separating them. The CDR3 sequence: CASSRDSQTYNEQFF. DNA of the CDR3: TGTGCCAGCAGCAGGGACTCTCAGACCTACAATGAGCAGTTCTTC.

This clonotype was detected a few times. The J gene is TRBJ2-3, the V gene TRBV4-1; D might be TRBD1 (5 bases). CDR1 is MGHRA and CDR2 is YSYEKL in the germline V gene. V gave up 0 bases and J gave up 7 bases, with 11 bases separating them. This CDR3 is built from 14 residues. The CDR3 loop is CASSQDTGVHTQYF. DNA for the CDR3: TGCGCCAGCAGCCAAGATACAGGAGTTCATACGCAGTATTTT.

This sequence joins TRBV20-1 and TRBJ2-7; D not certain. Germline CDR1 reads DFQATT; CDR2 reads SNEGSKA (reference sequence). The V end was cut by 2 bases, the J end by 1 base, with 12 bases between. The CDR3 consists of 14 residues. CDR3 region: CSARTDDGSYEQYF. The CDR3 coding sequence is TGCAGTGCTAGAACGGATGACGGATCCTACGAGCAGTACTTC.

The chain has TRBV28 and TRBJ1-2; 7 bases agree with TRBD1. V lost 0 bases to trimming and J lost 10 bases; unmatched junction nucleotides: 5. Germline V gene lookup returns CDR1 MDHEN and CDR2 SYDVKM. The CDR3 length is 13 residues. CDR3 amino acids: CASSLWQGVFYTF. CDR3 bases: TGTGCCAGCAGTTTATGGCAGGGGGTGTTCTACACCTTC.

There are many counts of this clonotype. The chain joins TRBV7-3 to TRBJ2-3; 7 bases fit TRBD1. J gave up 2 bases and V 5 bases, and 10 bases lay outside the gene matches. This CDR3 contains 16 residues. Germline V gene data show CDR1 as SGHTA and CDR2 as FQGTGA. CDR3 DNA sequence: TGTGCCAGCAGCCCTTCTCCCGGGACAGACACAGATACGCAGTATTTT. Translated: CASSPSPGTDTDTQYF. Looking up the rest from reference TRBV7-3 and TRBJ2-3 gives the full variable domain: GAGVSQTPSNKVTEKGKYVELRCDPISGHTALYWYRQSLGQGPEFLIYFQGTGAADDSGLPNDRFFAVRPEGSVSTLKIQRTERGDSAVYLCASSPSPGTDTDTQYFGPGTRLTVL.

The chain links TRBV6-1 to TRBJ2-1; 7 bases fit TRBD1. The germline V gene has CDR1 MNHNS and CDR2 SASEGT. The CDR3 contains 13 residues. Trimming took 6 bases from V and 9 from J; bases not matched to a gene: 8. The CDR3 region has the DNA TGTGCCAGCAGCCATACAGGGGAATCTGAGCAGTTCTTC. Encoded protein: CASSHTGESEQFF.

V usage is TRBV18 and J usage is TRBJ2-1; D possibly corresponds to TRBD2 (6 bases). Between the trimmed V and J ends, which lost 3 bases and 5 bases, there was a span of 17 bases. Germline V gives CDR1 KGHSH, CDR2 LQKENI. The CDR3 is made up of 16 amino acids. CDR3 residues: CASSPVLAAIHNEQFF. Written as DNA, the CDR3 is TGTGCCAGCTCACCCGTACTAGCCGCCATCCACAATGAGCAGTTCTTC. Drawing the rest from reference TRBV18 and TRBJ2-1, the complete variable domain is NAGVMQNPRHLVRRRGQEARLRCSPMKGHSHVYWYRQLPEEGLKFMVYLQKENIIDESGMPKERFSAEFPKEGPSILRIQQVVRGDSAAYFCASSPVLAAIHNEQFFGPGTRLTVL.

There are many counts of this clonotype. The gene calls are TRBV7-2 and TRBJ1-1; unclear D gene. CDR1 is SGHTA and CDR2 is FQGNSA in the germline V gene. The V gene lost 0 bases and the J gene lost 6 bases, with 8 bases spanning the gap. This CDR3 region has 13 residues. The CDR3 sequence: CASSLAWTAEAFF. The CDR3 DNA follows: TGTGCCAGCAGCTTAGCTTGGACTGCTGAAGCTTTCTTT. The full variable domain, with the rest looked up from reference TRBV7-2 and TRBJ1-1, is GAGVSQSPSNKVTEKGKDVELRCDPISGHTALYWYRQSLGQGLEFLIYFQGNSAPDKSGLPSDRFSAERTGGSVSTLTIQRTQQEDSAVYLCASSLAWTAEAFFGQGTRLTVV.

The gene calls are TRBV11-2 and TRBJ2-7; 12 bases align to TRBD2. This CDR3 contains 16 residues. The junction had 8 bases not matched to a gene; V was cut back by 2 bases and J by 6 bases. Germline CDR1 and CDR2: SGHAT and FQNNGV. CDR3 residues: CASSLSLAGGPGEQYF. As DNA, the CDR3 is TGTGCCAGCAGCTTAAGCCTAGCGGGAGGGCCGGGCGAGCAGTACTTC.

This clonotype was seen more than once but under ten times. The CDR3 sequence: CASSRRQGRTDTQYF. CDR3 in DNA: TGTGCCAGCAGCCGTCGACAGGGGCGAACAGATACGCAGTATTTT. The chain links TRBV3-1 to TRBJ2-3; 8 bases map to TRBD1. Germline V gene data show CDR1 as LGHDT and CDR2 as YNNKEL (reference sequence). The CDR3 is 15 amino acids. The junction had 6 bases not matched to a gene; V was cut back by 4 bases and J by 3 bases.

This clonotype was counted only a few times. The CDR3 sequence is CASSSGTFLYEQYF. The CDR3 nucleotides are TGTGCCAGCAGCTCCGGGACATTCCTCTACGAGCAGTACTTC. This rearrangement joins TRBV7-9 to TRBJ2-7; tentatively, D is TRBD1 (6 bases). Trimming removed 4 bases at V and 3 bases at J, with 13 bases between. Germline CDR1 reads SEHNR; CDR2 reads FQNEAQ (reference sequence). The CDR3 is made up of 14 amino acids.

This clonotype was seen only a few times. The chain couples TRBV7-9 to TRBJ2-5; D may be TRBD2 (6 bases). V was clipped by 4 bases and J by 10 bases, with 22 bases between them. The CDR3 runs 15 residues. Germline CDR1 reads SEHNR; CDR2 reads FQNEAQ (reference sequence). This chain's CDR3 is CASSSGRTAGEGQYF. CDR3 DNA: TGTGCCAGCAGCTCTGGGAGGACGGCCGGAGAGGGCCAGTACTTC.